The 27 T cell receptor beta chains given below trace back to one sample, sequenced in a study of vaccination and CD4 T cells after COVID-19. No antigen has been assigned to these receptors. Cultured CD4+ T cells had their DNA profiled by the Oncomine TCR Beta short-read assay. From the PCR reads, TCRdb called clonotypes with MiXCR, one entry per CDR3 protein. The sample holds around 13,000 distinct CDR3 sequences; around 76% are singletons and the top ten take roughly 8%. Treatment indicated: roughly 10-day PBMC culture with coronavirus spike peptide pools or control peptides (ViraFEST assay). The sequences come from CD4+ T cells from blood, cultured in vitro, collected after SARS-CoV-2 vaccination. The receptors were gathered from a human donor who received a COVID-19 vaccine.

J is TRBJ2-3 and V is TRBV20-1; D might be TRBD2 (6 bases). This CDR3 comprises 15 residues. V lost 5 bases, J lost 1 base, and 16 bases lay in between. CDR1 and CDR2 (germline): DFQATT, SNEGSKA (reference sequence). CDR3 sequence reads: CSAGRDSPRTDTQYF. CDR3 coding DNA: TGCAGTGCTGGACGGGACTCGCCGCGCACAGATACGCAGTATTTT.

This clonotype showed up just once. This chain links TRBV12-3 or TRBV12-4 with TRBJ1-1, with 7 bases fitting TRBD1. Trimming cost V 4 bases and J 3 bases; bases outside gene matches: 5. This CDR3 spans 14 amino acids. The chain's CDR3 is CASSYTGVDTEAFF. The CDR3 region has the DNA TGTGCCAGCAGTTATACAGGGGTCGACACTGAAGCTTTCTTT.

V gene TRBV7-9 combines with J gene TRBJ1-2; D perhaps matches TRBD1 (5 bases). Trimming left V 7 bases short and J 4 bases short, with 16 bases between. The CDR3 has 14 residues. Germline assignment: CDR1 SEHNR and CDR2 FQNEAQ (reference sequence). CDR3 DNA: TGTGCCAGCACCGGGAGTGGCAGGGTCTATGGCTACACCTTC. Translating it yields CASTGSGRVYGYTF.

V gene TRBV5-1 combines with J gene TRBJ2-7, with 8 bases aligning to TRBD1. CDR1 is SGHRS, CDR2 YFSETQ, per germline. Trimming removed 2 bases from V and 0 bases from J; junction bases left unmatched: 10. This CDR3 spans 17 amino acids. The CDR3 reads CASSFPLDRDPSYEQYF. The CDR3 DNA is TGCGCCAGCAGCTTCCCCTTGGACAGGGATCCCTCCTACGAGCAGTACTTC.

The chain recombines TRBV15 with TRBJ1-4, with 7 bases that match TRBD1. There are 17 residues in the CDR3. V was clipped by 0 bases and J by 5 bases; unmatched bases: 9. The germline V gene has CDR1 LNHNV and CDR2 YYDKDF (reference sequence). The DNA of the CDR3 is TGTGCCACCAGCAGAGACTTACAGGGGAGGACAAATGAAAAACTGTTTTTT. This translates into CATSRDLQGRTNEKLFF. The complete variable domain, with remaining parts taken from reference TRBV15 and TRBJ1-4, reads DAMVIQNPRYQVTQFGKPVTLSCSQTLNHNVMYWYQQKSSQAPKLLFHYYDKDFNNEADTPDNFQSRRPNTSFCFLDIRSPGLGDTAMYLCATSRDLQGRTNEKLFFGSGTQLSVL.

This sequence joins TRBV12-3 or TRBV12-4 and TRBJ1-1, with 12 nucleotides matching TRBD1. With 2 bases clipped from V and 6 bases from J, the junction kept 4 bases outside the gene matches. The CDR3 runs 15 residues. Written as DNA, the CDR3 is TGTGCCAGCAGTTTAAGTGGGACAGGGGGCCCTGAAGCTTTCTTT. Amino acid sequence: CASSLSGTGGPEAFF.

The gene calls are TRBV6-1 and TRBJ2-5; D is possibly TRBD2 (6 bases). The CDR3 sequence is 13 residues long. Trimming removed 6 bases at V and 5 bases at J, with 13 bases between. The V gene's germline CDR1 is MNHNS and CDR2 SASEGT. This CDR3 reads CASSPAGIETQYF. The DNA of the CDR3 is TGTGCCAGCAGCCCCGCGGGGATCGAGACCCAGTACTTC.

The rearrangement joins TRBV20-1 to TRBJ2-2; TRBD2 aligns across 7 bases. This CDR3 region has 17 residues. The V gene end was trimmed by 1 base and the J gene end by 3 bases; junction bases not matched to a gene: 11. Germline V gene lookup returns CDR1 DFQATT and CDR2 SNEGSKA (reference sequence). DNA of the CDR3: TGCAGTGCTAGAGGTCGTGTGCAGCGGGGCTACACCGGGGAGCTGTTTTTT. Translating it yields CSARGRVQRGYTGELFF.

V usage is TRBV2 and J usage is TRBJ2-2; 13 bases align to TRBD2. J was trimmed by 6 bases and V by 7 bases; bases with no gene match: 11. Germline-derived CDR1 and CDR2 are SNHLY and FYNNEI. The CDR3 is 17 residues long. CDR3 residues: CASTWTSGGDGAGELFF. In DNA form, the CDR3 reads TGTGCCAGCACCTGGACTAGCGGGGGCGACGGAGCCGGGGAGCTGTTTTTT.

This rearrangement joins TRBV6-1 to TRBJ1-5; 7 nucleotides agree with TRBD1. Losses at the gene ends were 6 bases for V and 2 bases for J; bases not matched to a gene: 7. CDR3 length equals 15 residues. Germline V gives CDR1 MNHNS, CDR2 SASEGT. CDR3: CASSYYTGGNQPQHF. CDR3 in DNA: TGTGCCAGCAGCTATTATACAGGGGGCAATCAGCCCCAGCATTTT.

The chain employs TRBV30 and TRBJ1-1; the D is unclear. The germline CDR1 and CDR2 sequences are GTSNPN and SVGIG (reference sequence). V gave up 4 bases and J gave up 5 bases, with 14 bases separating them. The CDR3 spans 13 residues. CDR3 DNA sequence: TGTGCCTGGAATCGACCCCCGGGGACTGAAGCTTTCTTT. It codes for CAWNRPPGTEAFF.

The rearrangement joins TRBV27 to TRBJ2-5, with D perhaps TRBD2 (6 bases). V was pared by 6 bases and J by 4 bases, with 18 bases between. This CDR3 contains 15 residues. Germline CDR1 and CDR2: MNHEY and SMNVEV (reference sequence). The CDR3 reads CASSRQGGIGETQYF. The CDR3 bases are TGTGCCAGCAGCCGCCAGGGAGGTATTGGAGAGACCCAGTACTTC.

In this sample, this clonotype turned up once. The chain recombines TRBV19 with TRBJ2-1, with unresolved D. With 6 bases removed from V and 7 bases from J, the gap between germline ends came to 16 bases. Germline assignment: CDR1 LNHDA and CDR2 SQIVND (reference sequence). The CDR3 contains 14 residues. The CDR3 DNA follows: TGTGCCAGTAGGGGTAAAAATGCGGAGAATGAGCAGTTCTTC. Translation gives CASRGKNAENEQFF.

The chain couples TRBV4-2 to TRBJ1-6; 7 nucleotides align to TRBD1. Germline V gene sequence: CDR1 LGHNA, CDR2 YNFKEQ. With V trimmed by 1 base and J by 15 bases, 12 bases remained unmatched. This CDR3 has 15 residues. The CDR3 bases are TGTGCCAGCAGCCAAGCATTATCAAGCGGACAGGTCCTCCACTTT. It is translated as CASSQALSSGQVLHF.

J is TRBJ2-1 and V is TRBV5-5; 8 bases agree with TRBD1. Trimming cost V 2 bases and J 9 bases; bases outside gene matches: 7. The CDR3 runs to 14 residues. The germline V gene encodes CDR1 SGHKS and CDR2 YYEKEE (reference sequence). For the CDR3, the DNA is TGTGCCAGCAGCTTACAGGGGGGTGGCGGTGAGCAGTTCTTC. Protein: CASSLQGGGGEQFF.

This clonotype has only one observation. The chain employs TRBV19 and TRBJ1-2; D is possibly TRBD1 (6 bases). The CDR3 loop spans 13 amino acids. Germline V gene sequence: CDR1 LNHDA, CDR2 SQIVND (reference sequence). Trimming stripped 10 bases from V and 7 bases from J, with 19 bases between. The CDR3 loop reads CATKEQGRGGYTF. CDR3 coding DNA: TGTGCCACCAAAGAACAGGGAAGGGGTGGCTACACCTTC.

V is TRBV5-8 and J is TRBJ2-2; the match to TRBD1 covers 11 bases. The ends lost 0 bases at V and 2 bases at J; junction bases unmatched: 0. CDR3 length: 16 residues. Germline-derived CDR1 and CDR2 are SGHTS and YDEGEE. Here the CDR3 DNA reads TGTGCCAGCAGCTTGGGGACAGGGGGCAACACCGGGGAGCTGTTTTTT. It encodes CASSLGTGGNTGELFF.

The rearrangement joins TRBV15 to TRBJ2-1; D is undetermined. Germline CDR1 and CDR2: LNHNV and YYDKDF (reference sequence). This CDR3 region has 14 residues. V was shortened by 0 bases and J by 10 bases, with 13 bases between the two germline ends. CDR3 sequence reads: CATSRDPEAEEQFF. The CDR3, as DNA: TGTGCCACCAGCAGAGATCCTGAGGCAGAAGAGCAGTTCTTC.

The chain links TRBV19 to TRBJ2-1; 8 nucleotides align to TRBD1. The V and J ends lost 5 bases and 4 bases, in that order; junction bases with no gene match: 10. CDR3 length: 16 amino acids. The germline gives CDR1 LNHDA, CDR2 SQIVND (reference sequence). The CDR3 sequence is CASSRVGQGFYNEQFF. The CDR3 DNA follows: TGTGCCAGTAGTCGGGTAGGACAGGGATTTTACAATGAGCAGTTCTTC. Full variable domain (missing parts from reference TRBV19 and TRBJ2-1): DGGITQSPKYLFRKEGQNVTLSCEQNLNHDAMYWYRQDPGQGLRLIYYSQIVNDFQKGDIAEGYSVSREKKESFPLTVTSAQKNPTAFYLCASSRVGQGFYNEQFFGPGTRLTVL.

CDR3 region: CASTPEKGRNTEAFF. The CDR3 bases are TGTGCCAGCACTCCCGAGAAGGGAAGGAACACTGAAGCTTTCTTT. The gene calls are TRBV12-3 or TRBV12-4 and TRBJ1-1; no definite D call. The CDR3 totals 15 residues. With 7 bases removed from V and 1 base from J, the gap between germline ends came to 16 bases.

The genes are TRBV27 and TRBJ1-1; 12 positions agree with TRBD1. With V trimmed by 5 bases and J by 0 bases, 7 bases remained unmatched. This CDR3 has 17 residues. Per the germline V gene, CDR1 is MNHEY and CDR2 is SMNVEV (reference sequence). CDR3 amino acids: CASSPLGTGGMNTEAFF. The CDR3 nucleotides are TGTGCCAGCAGTCCTCTAGGGACAGGGGGCATGAACACTGAAGCTTTCTTT.

The chain employs TRBV7-2 and TRBJ2-3, with TRBD2 identical over 7 bases. The V and J ends lost 3 bases and 8 bases, in that order; junction bases with no gene match: 5. The CDR3 is made up of 13 amino acids. Germline lookup yields CDR1 SGHTA and CDR2 FQGNSA. CDR3 sequence reads: CASSFGGLGTQYF. The CDR3 bases are TGTGCCAGCAGCTTCGGGGGGTTAGGTACGCAGTATTTT.

The V and J genes are TRBV24-1 and TRBJ2-5; D gene uncertain. The V and J ends lost 5 bases and 2 bases respectively, with 5 bases between them. From germline, CDR1 is KGHDR and CDR2 SFDVKD. The CDR3 runs 12 residues. The DNA of the CDR3 is TGTGCCACCAGTGTAGGGCAAGAGACCCAGTACTTC. Protein product: CATSVGQETQYF.

The chain is built from TRBV10-1 and TRBJ2-1; 9 bases are a match to TRBD2. This CDR3 has 13 amino acids. The trim removed 3 bases at V and 7 bases at J, leaving 1 base unmatched. Germline-derived CDR1 and CDR2 are WNHNN and SYGVQD (reference sequence). The CDR3 coding sequence is TGCGCCAGCAGTGAAAGCGGGGGGAATGAGCAGTTCTTC. It yields the protein CASSESGGNEQFF.

This clonotype is medium-sized by share. The chain recombines TRBV20-1 with TRBJ1-2; D unclear. Trimming pared 4 bases from V and 2 bases from J, leaving 14 bases between. CDR1 DFQATT and CDR2 SNEGSKA come from the germline V gene (reference sequence). The CDR3 sequence is 14 residues long. Here the CDR3 reads CSAKSPQGNYGYTF. In DNA form, the CDR3 reads TGCAGTGCTAAGTCCCCACAAGGGAACTATGGCTACACCTTC.

The V call is TRBV12-3 or TRBV12-4, the J call TRBJ1-1; weak D call: TRBD1 (6 bases). There are 13 residues in the CDR3. V shed 3 bases and J shed 11 bases, with 16 bases lying between them. The CDR3 reads CASSLGGSMEAFF. CDR3 sequence (DNA): TGTGCCAGCAGTTTGGGGGGCTCCATGGAGGCTTTCTTT.

This clonotype has only a few counts. The chain has TRBV7-6 and TRBJ1-2, with a possible D match to TRBD1 (5 bases). The V gene's germline CDR1 is SGHVS and CDR2 FNYEAQ. The CDR3 consists of 15 residues. The germline V and J ends were trimmed by 4 bases and 0 bases, with 12 bases remaining between them. CDR3 in DNA: TGTGCCAGCAGCTCCCAAACAGGACCTAACTATGGCTACACCTTC. Residues: CASSSQTGPNYGYTF.